Following are 21 T cell receptor beta chains from one sample sequenced in a study of shared clonotypes between healthy human individuals. CD45RO-negative cells were positively selected for CCR7, leaving out terminally differentiated effector memory CD45RA+ cells. Some clones are missing from TCRdb's copy, which holds only in-frame ones; the method was immunoSEQ multiplex PCR. The sample lists millions of clones; 85% to 95% were seen once. Sequences were obtained from naive CD8+ T cells from PBMCs. These receptors were collected from a man in his late teens or twenties in good health. Some clones in this sample may be carry-over from other donors' samples.

This clone was seen only once. V is TRBV28 and J is TRBJ2-7; maybe TRBD2 (6 bases). Trimming cost V 8 bases and J 8 bases, with 22 bases left between them. The CDR3 consists of 14 residues. Germline CDR1 MDHEN, CDR2 SYDVKM. DNA for the CDR3: TGTGCCAGCCGGGGGTGGGCGGCTGACGGGCAGCAGTACTTC. Translating it yields CASRGWAADGQQYF.

The table lists this clone with a few counts. V is TRBV19 and J is TRBJ1-1; tentatively, D is TRBD1 (5 bases). This CDR3 region has 14 residues. V was shortened by 10 bases and J by 5 bases, with 20 bases between the two germline ends. Germline lookup yields CDR1 LNHDA and CDR2 SQIVND (reference sequence). This CDR3 is CATADVGGGTEAFF. CDR3 sequence (DNA): TGTGCCACCGCTGACGTCGGGGGAGGAACTGAAGCTTTCTTT.

This chain connects TRBV6-5 to TRBJ1-2; D ambiguous. The germline CDR1 and CDR2 sequences are MNHEY and SVGAGI. This CDR3 region has 13 residues. V lost 4 bases and J lost 6, with 12 bases in between. CDR3 residues: CASSSVALDGYTF. The CDR3 bases are TGTGCCAGCAGTTCGGTGGCACTGGATGGCTACACCTTC.

The rearrangement links TRBV7-8 to TRBJ2-1; D gene ambiguous. The CDR3 runs to 12 residues. Germline V gives CDR1 SGHVS, CDR2 FQNEAQ. V gave up 4 bases and J gave up 9 bases, with 10 bases separating them. The CDR3 sequence is CASSWVLGEQFF. DNA for the CDR3: TGTGCCAGCAGCTGGGTGCTCGGTGAGCAGTTCTTC.

The chain uses TRBV5-6 and TRBJ2-7; tentatively, D is TRBD2 (6 bases). In germline, CDR1 is SGHDT, CDR2 YYEEEE. The CDR3 covers 14 residues. The V gene lost 4 bases and the J gene lost 4 bases, with 15 bases spanning the gap. The chain's CDR3 is CASSAGLNAYEQYF. For the CDR3, the DNA is TGTGCCAGCAGCGCCGGACTAAACGCTTACGAGCAGTACTTC.

On this clone itself: This may arise from a read error, as a much more abundant clone is one base away. This sample includes further DNA sequences coding for the same CDR3. J is TRBJ1-1 and V is TRBV9, with D perhaps TRBD1 (5 bases). V lost 3 bases and J lost 1, with 7 bases in between. CDR1 and CDR2 (germline): SGDLS, YYNGEE. The CDR3 sequence is 13 residues long. This CDR3 is CASSGGGNTEAFF. CDR3 sequence (DNA): TGTGCCAGCAGCGGTGGGGGGAACACTGAAGCTTTCTTT.

The chain has TRBV28 and TRBJ1-3; D uncertain. The CDR3 contains 17 residues. Germline V gene data show CDR1 as MDHEN and CDR2 as SYDVKM. Trimming left V 3 bases short and J 4 bases short, with 19 bases between. The CDR3 reads CASSFRRGVLSGNTIYF. CDR3 bases: TGTGCCAGCAGTTTCCGACGGGGAGTTCTCTCCGGAAACACCATATATTTT.

This clone has a single count. V usage is TRBV7-8 and J usage is TRBJ2-3; no clear D. Between the trimmed V and J ends, which lost 3 bases and 2 bases, there was a span of 12 bases. Germline V CDR1 and CDR2: SGHVS, FQNEAQ. This CDR3 spans 15 amino acids. The CDR3 loop is CASSFEGANTDTQYF. The CDR3 nucleotides read TGTGCCAGCAGCTTCGAAGGAGCCAACACAGATACGCAGTATTTT.

The rearrangement links TRBV27 to TRBJ1-5; 10 bases fit TRBD1. V was pared by 5 bases and J by 6 bases, with 7 bases of the junction left unmatched. Germline CDR1 reads MNHEY; CDR2 reads SMNVEV (reference sequence). This CDR3 contains 15 residues. In DNA, the CDR3 is TGTGCCAGCAGTCCGGGGACAGGGGCACCTCAGCCCCAGCATTTT. This gives the protein CASSPGTGAPQPQHF.

The chain joins TRBV19 to TRBJ1-2, with a possible D match to TRBD1 (5 bases). The CDR3 has 13 residues. Germline-derived CDR1 and CDR2 are LNHDA and SQIVND (reference sequence). Trimming took off 6 bases at V and 3 bases at J, with 11 bases between the two ends. For the CDR3, the DNA is TGTGCCAGTAGGGATCAGGGAGACTATGGCTACACCTTC. This translates into CASRDQGDYGYTF.

The chain carries TRBV4-1 and TRBJ2-3; D gene unclear. CDR3 size: 15 residues. Trimming stripped 0 bases from V and 2 bases from J, with 9 bases between. Germline CDR1 MGHRA, CDR2 YSYEKL. Written as DNA, the CDR3 is TGCGCCAGCAGCCAAGAGGACCTCCTCACAGATACGCAGTATTTT. Translated, it gives CASSQEDLLTDTQYF.

This clone has just one count. CDR3 sequence reads: CASSLFRGGPDTQYF. In DNA, the CDR3 is TGTGCCAGCAGCCTGTTTCGAGGGGGTCCAGATACGCAGTATTTT. This chain connects TRBV9 to TRBJ2-3; possible D gene TRBD1, 6 bases. Germline CDR1 is SGDLS and CDR2 is YYNGEE. The germline V and J ends were trimmed by 4 bases and 4 bases, with 16 bases remaining between them. The CDR3 length is 15 residues.

The chain links TRBV6-5 to TRBJ2-2, with D possibly TRBD2 on 6 matching bases. V lost 0 bases to trimming and J lost 6 bases, with 11 bases between them. Per the germline V gene, CDR1 is MNHEY and CDR2 is SVGAGI. The CDR3 extends over 15 amino acids. The CDR3 region is CASSYSYGGAGELFF. The CDR3 nucleotides are TGTGCCAGCAGTTACTCGTACGGGGGAGCCGGGGAGCTGTTTTTT.

The chain combines TRBV5-1 with TRBJ2-1; 10 positions agree with TRBD2. Looked up from germline, CDR1 is SGHRS and CDR2 is YFSETQ. This CDR3 has 14 amino acids. Trimming took 5 bases from V and 1 from J; bases not matched to a gene: 0. The CDR3 sequence: CASSSGRSYNEQFF. CDR3 bases: TGCGCCAGCAGTAGCGGGAGGTCCTACAATGAGCAGTTCTTC.

A remark on this clone: This sample includes further DNA sequences coding for the same CDR3. This rearrangement joins TRBV28 to TRBJ1-5, with unresolved D. The CDR3 runs to 13 residues. The germline CDR1 and CDR2 sequences are MDHEN and SYDVKM. Trimming left V 6 bases short and J 0 bases short, with 6 bases between. The CDR3 loop reads CASSYYSNQPQHF. CDR3 DNA sequence: TGTGCCAGCAGCTACTATAGCAATCAGCCCCAGCATTTT.

The J gene is TRBJ1-1, the V gene TRBV28; D gene uncertain. From germline, CDR1 is MDHEN and CDR2 SYDVKM. The length of the CDR3 is 11 residues. V was shortened by 7 bases and J by 5 bases, with 8 bases between the two germline ends. CDR3: CASNGWTEAFF. Here the CDR3 DNA reads TGTGCCAGCAATGGGTGGACTGAAGCTTTCTTT.

The rearrangement uses TRBV10-2 and TRBJ2-1, with 7 nucleotides matching TRBD2. The CDR3 runs 12 residues. V lost 4 bases, J lost 9 bases, and 3 bases stayed unmatched. Germline V gives CDR1 WSHSY, CDR2 SAAADI. CDR3 sequence (DNA): TGCGCCAGCAGTGGGGAGGGCCGTGAGCAGTTCTTC. It translates to CASSGEGREQFF.

V is TRBV6-5 and J is TRBJ2-1; TRBD2 is a possible D gene (5 bases). The CDR3 runs to 15 residues. V gave up 4 bases and J gave up 2 bases, with 12 bases separating them. Germline assignment: CDR1 MNHEY and CDR2 SVGAGI. The CDR3 DNA follows: TGTGCCAGCAGTTTAGGACTGGGTCCCTACAATGAGCAGTTCTTC. Translated, it gives CASSLGLGPYNEQFF.

The rearrangement joins TRBV6-1 to TRBJ1-1; no clear D. CDR1 MNHNS and CDR2 SASEGT come from the germline V gene. Trimming took 0 bases from V and 1 from J, leaving 9 bases between them. The CDR3 length is 15 residues. This CDR3 is CASSEAVVGNTEAFF. The CDR3 DNA is TGTGCCAGCAGTGAAGCGGTAGTAGGGAACACTGAAGCTTTCTTT.

The CDR3 loop reads CASSQDSAIPHGYTF. In DNA form, the CDR3 reads TGTGCCAGCAGCCAAGATTCAGCTATTCCGCATGGCTACACCTTC. The rearrangement uses TRBV14 and TRBJ1-2, with D hard to call. CDR3 length equals 15 residues. The V end lost 0 bases, the J end lost 6 bases, and 14 bases lay between the germline ends. Germline V CDR1 and CDR2: SGHDN, FVKESK.

The chain has TRBV11-1 and TRBJ1-3; no clear D. Trimming took 1 base from V and 2 from J, leaving 9 bases between them. The CDR3 length is 15 residues. Per germline, CDR1 SGHAT and CDR2 FQDESV (reference sequence). CDR3 in DNA: TGTGCCAGCAGCTTAGATCAAGGGACTGGAAACACCATATATTTT. Amino acids: CASSLDQGTGNTIYF.